Listed below are T cell receptor beta chains from one sample, sequenced in a study of blood T cells in healthy people across ages. Using its own MiXCR run on the 5' RACE reads, TCRdb lists one record per CDR3 protein. This table holds about 640,000 distinct CDR3 sequences, under 65% found once. Sequencing was carried out using blood. The receptor set was obtained from a man aged 55-75 years in good health. The CDR3 runs from the conserved cysteine through the conserved F or W. Fields, in order: V gene, D gene, J gene, clone size, CDR3 DNA, CDR3 protein. A D gene is named only where the DNA matches it firmly. Expanded clones get a size class; other rows say once, few or many, or leave the size out.

v_call: TRBV7-2; d_call: TRBD2; j_call: TRBJ2-1; clone_size: -; cdr3_nt: TGTGCCAACAGCCGTAGCGGGGGGGAGGGGTACAATGAGCAGTTCTTC; cdr3_aa: CANSRSGGEGYNEQFF
v_call: TRBV3-1; d_call: -; j_call: TRBJ2-6; clone_size: -; cdr3_nt: TGTGCCAGCAGCCAAGATCAGACTGGGGCCAACGTCCTGACTTTC; cdr3_aa: CASSQDQTGANVLTF
v_call: TRBV2; d_call: -; j_call: TRBJ2-1; clone_size: -; cdr3_nt: TGTGCCAGCAGTGAACAGTGGGGGTCGGACAATGAGCAGTTCTTC; cdr3_aa: CASSEQWGSDNEQFF
v_call: TRBV7-2; d_call: -; j_call: TRBJ2-7; clone_size: -; cdr3_nt: TGTGCCAGCAGCTTAGATTGGGCCCTTTACGAGCAGTACTTC; cdr3_aa: CASSLDWALYEQYF
v_call: TRBV2; d_call: TRBD1; j_call: TRBJ2-5; clone_size: -; cdr3_nt: TGTGCCAGCAGGACAGGGGGCGACGAGACCCAGTACTTC; cdr3_aa: CASRTGGDETQYF
v_call: TRBV5-1; d_call: TRBD1; j_call: TRBJ2-3; clone_size: -; cdr3_nt: TGCGCCACCGCGACAGGGATCACAGATACGCAGTATTTT; cdr3_aa: CATATGITDTQYF
v_call: TRBV4-1; d_call: TRBD1; j_call: TRBJ2-1; clone_size: few; cdr3_nt: TGCGCCAGCAGCCAAGAGACCAGGGGGCTAGGGCAGTTCTTC; cdr3_aa: CASSQETRGLGQFF
v_call: TRBV12-3/TRBV12-4; d_call: TRBD1; j_call: TRBJ2-4; clone_size: -; cdr3_nt: TGTGCCAGCAGAAAAGGACAGGGTAACAAAAACATTCAGTACTTC; cdr3_aa: CASRKGQGNKNIQYF
v_call: TRBV6-5; d_call: TRBD1; j_call: TRBJ2-6; clone_size: few; cdr3_nt: TGTGCCAGCAGTTACAACAGGGGTCTGGGGTCTGGGGCCAACGTCCTGACTTTC; cdr3_aa: CASSYNRGLGSGANVLTF
v_call: TRBV6-1; d_call: TRBD1; j_call: TRBJ1-6; clone_size: -; cdr3_nt: TGTGCCGGCTGGACAGGGGAGAATTCACCCCTCCACTTT; cdr3_aa: CAGWTGENSPLHF
v_call: TRBV5-1; d_call: -; j_call: TRBJ1-1; clone_size: once; cdr3_nt: TGCGCCAGCAGCTTTACAGGGTACACTGAAGCTTTCTTT; cdr3_aa: CASSFTGYTEAFF
v_call: TRBV28; d_call: TRBD2; j_call: TRBJ2-1; clone_size: -; cdr3_nt: TGTGCCAGCAGTCGCGGGGGAGGGACCCACAATGAGCAGTTCTTC; cdr3_aa: CASSRGGGTHNEQFF
v_call: TRBV4-1; d_call: -; j_call: TRBJ2-6; clone_size: -; cdr3_nt: TGCGCCCAGCCCGGGGGCTCTGGGGCCAACGTCCTGACTTTC; cdr3_aa: CAQPGGSGANVLTF
v_call: TRBV10-3; d_call: -; j_call: TRBJ1-6; clone_size: -; cdr3_nt: TGTGCCATCAGTGATTTCCATAATTCACCCCTCCACTTT; cdr3_aa: CAISDFHNSPLHF
v_call: TRBV18; d_call: -; j_call: TRBJ2-5; clone_size: -; cdr3_nt: TGTGCCAGCTCACCGGCTTGGGAGACCCAGTACTTC; cdr3_aa: CASSPAWETQYF
v_call: TRBV20-1; d_call: TRBD1; j_call: TRBJ1-2; clone_size: -; cdr3_nt: TGCAGTGCTAGAGGAAACCCGGGACAGGGAGAAACTAACTATGGCTACACCTTC; cdr3_aa: CSARGNPGQGETNYGYTF
v_call: TRBV20-1; d_call: -; j_call: TRBJ2-7; clone_size: -; cdr3_nt: TGCAGTGCTGAAACTAGGTACAATGAGCAGTACTTC; cdr3_aa: CSAETRYNEQYF